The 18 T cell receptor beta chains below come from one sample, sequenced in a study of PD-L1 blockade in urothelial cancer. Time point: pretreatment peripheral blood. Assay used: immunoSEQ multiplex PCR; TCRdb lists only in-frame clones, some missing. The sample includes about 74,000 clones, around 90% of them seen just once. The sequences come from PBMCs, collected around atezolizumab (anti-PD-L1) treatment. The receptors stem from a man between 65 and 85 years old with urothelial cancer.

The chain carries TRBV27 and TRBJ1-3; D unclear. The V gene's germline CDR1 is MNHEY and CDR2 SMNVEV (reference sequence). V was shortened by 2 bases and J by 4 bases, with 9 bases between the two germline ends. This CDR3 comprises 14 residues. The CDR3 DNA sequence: TGTGCCAGCAGTTTAACAACCTCGGGAAACACCATATATTTT. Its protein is CASSLTTSGNTIYF.

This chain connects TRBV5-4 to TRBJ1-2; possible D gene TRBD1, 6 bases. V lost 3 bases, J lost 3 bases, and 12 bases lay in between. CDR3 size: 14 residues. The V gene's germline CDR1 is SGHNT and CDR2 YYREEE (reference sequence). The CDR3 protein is CASSSGQKDYGYTF. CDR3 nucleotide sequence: TGTGCCAGCAGCTCCGGACAGAAGGACTATGGCTACACCTTC.

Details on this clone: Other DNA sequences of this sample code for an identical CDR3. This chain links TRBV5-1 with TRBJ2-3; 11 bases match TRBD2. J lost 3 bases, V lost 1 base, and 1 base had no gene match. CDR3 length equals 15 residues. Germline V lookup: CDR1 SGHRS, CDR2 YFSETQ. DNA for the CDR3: TGCGCCAGCAGCTTGACTAGCGGGAGTACAGATACGCAGTATTTT. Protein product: CASSLTSGSTDTQYF.

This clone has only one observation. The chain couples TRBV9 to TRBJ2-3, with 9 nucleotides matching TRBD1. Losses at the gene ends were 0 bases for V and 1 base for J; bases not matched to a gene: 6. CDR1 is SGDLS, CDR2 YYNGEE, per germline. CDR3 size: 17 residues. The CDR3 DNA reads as TGTGCCAGCAGCGTAGCGCCGACAGGGGGGGGCACAGATACGCAGTATTTT. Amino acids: CASSVAPTGGGTDTQYF. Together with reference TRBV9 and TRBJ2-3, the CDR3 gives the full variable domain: DSGVTQTPKHLITATGQRVTLRCSPRSGDLSVYWYQQSLDQGLQFLIQYYNGEERAKGNILERFSAQQFPDLHSELNLSSLELGDSALYFCASSVAPTGGGTDTQYFGPGTRLTVL.

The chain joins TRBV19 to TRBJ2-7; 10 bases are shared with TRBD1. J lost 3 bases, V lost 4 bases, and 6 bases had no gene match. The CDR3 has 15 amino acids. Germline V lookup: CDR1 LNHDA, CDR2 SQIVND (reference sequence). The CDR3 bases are TGTGCCAGTAGTACCTCCGGGACAGGGGTCTACGAGCAGTACTTC. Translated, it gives CASSTSGTGVYEQYF.

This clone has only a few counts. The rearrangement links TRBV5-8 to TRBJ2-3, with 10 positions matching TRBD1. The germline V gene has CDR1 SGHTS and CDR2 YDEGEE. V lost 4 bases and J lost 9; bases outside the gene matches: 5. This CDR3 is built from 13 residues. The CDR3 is CASSRQGAWTQYF. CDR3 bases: TGTGCCAGCAGCCGACAGGGGGCGTGGACGCAGTATTTT.

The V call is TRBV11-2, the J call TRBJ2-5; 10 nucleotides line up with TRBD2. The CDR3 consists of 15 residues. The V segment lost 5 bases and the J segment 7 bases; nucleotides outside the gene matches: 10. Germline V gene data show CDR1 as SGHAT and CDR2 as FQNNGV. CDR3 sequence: CASSRTSGGRGTQYF. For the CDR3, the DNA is TGTGCCAGCAGCCGGACTAGCGGTGGGAGAGGGACCCAGTACTTC. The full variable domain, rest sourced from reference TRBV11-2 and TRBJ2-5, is EAGVAQSPRYKIIEKRQSVAFWCNPISGHATLYWYQQILGQGPKLLIQFQNNGVVDDSQLPKDRFSAERLKGVDSTLKIQPAKLEDSAVYLCASSRTSGGRGTQYFGPGTRLLVL.

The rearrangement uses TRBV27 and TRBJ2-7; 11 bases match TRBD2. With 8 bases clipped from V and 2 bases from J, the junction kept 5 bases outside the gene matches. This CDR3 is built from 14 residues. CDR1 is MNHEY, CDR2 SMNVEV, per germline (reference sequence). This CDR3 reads CASSWTSGPYEQYF. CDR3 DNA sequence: TGTGCCAGCTCTTGGACTAGCGGGCCCTACGAGCAGTACTTC.

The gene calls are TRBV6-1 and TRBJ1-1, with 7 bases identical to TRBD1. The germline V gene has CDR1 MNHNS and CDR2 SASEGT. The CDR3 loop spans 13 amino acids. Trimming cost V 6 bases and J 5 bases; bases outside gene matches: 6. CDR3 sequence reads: CASREGARTEAFF. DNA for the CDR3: TGTGCCAGCAGAGAGGGGGCGAGAACTGAAGCTTTCTTT.

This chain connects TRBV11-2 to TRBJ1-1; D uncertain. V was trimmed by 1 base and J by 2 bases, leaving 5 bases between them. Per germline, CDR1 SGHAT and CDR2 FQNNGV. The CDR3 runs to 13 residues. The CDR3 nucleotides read TGTGCCAGCAGCTTAGGGCCCAACACTGAAGCTTTCTTT. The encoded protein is CASSLGPNTEAFF.

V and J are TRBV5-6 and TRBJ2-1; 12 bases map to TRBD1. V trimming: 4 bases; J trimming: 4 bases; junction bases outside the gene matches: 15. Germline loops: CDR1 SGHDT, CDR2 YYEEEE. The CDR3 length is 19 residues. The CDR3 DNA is TGTGCCAGCAGCCCCGGGACAGGGGGCCAGATTAGGATATACAATGAGCAGTTCTTC. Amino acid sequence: CASSPGTGGQIRIYNEQFF.

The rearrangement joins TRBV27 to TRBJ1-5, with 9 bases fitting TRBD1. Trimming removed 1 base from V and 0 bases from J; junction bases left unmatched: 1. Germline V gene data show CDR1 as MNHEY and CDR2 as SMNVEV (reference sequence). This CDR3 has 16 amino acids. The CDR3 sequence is CASSLWGQGSNQPQHF. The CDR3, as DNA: TGTGCCAGCAGTTTATGGGGACAGGGTAGCAATCAGCCCCAGCATTTT.

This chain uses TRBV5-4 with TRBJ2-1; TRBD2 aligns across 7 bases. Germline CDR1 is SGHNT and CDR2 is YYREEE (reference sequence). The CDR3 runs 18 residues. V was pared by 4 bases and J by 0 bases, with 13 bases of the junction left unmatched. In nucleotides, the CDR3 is TGTGCCAGCAGCGGGGGGGTCAGGAGGGAGGGCTCCTACAATGAGCAGTTCTTC. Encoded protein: CASSGGVRREGSYNEQFF.

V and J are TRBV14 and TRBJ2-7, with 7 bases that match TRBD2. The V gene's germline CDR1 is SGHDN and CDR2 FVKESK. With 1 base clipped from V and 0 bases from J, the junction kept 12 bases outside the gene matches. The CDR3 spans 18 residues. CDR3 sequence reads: CASSQGDGSGIISYEQYF. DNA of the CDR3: TGTGCCAGCAGCCAAGGGGACGGGAGCGGGATTATCTCCTACGAGCAGTACTTC.

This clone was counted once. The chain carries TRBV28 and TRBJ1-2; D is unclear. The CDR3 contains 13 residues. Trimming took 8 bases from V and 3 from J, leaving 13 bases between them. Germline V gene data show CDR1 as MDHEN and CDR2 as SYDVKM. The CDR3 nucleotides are TGTGCCAGCGCCACACGTCTCGACTATGGCTACACCTTC. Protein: CASATRLDYGYTF.

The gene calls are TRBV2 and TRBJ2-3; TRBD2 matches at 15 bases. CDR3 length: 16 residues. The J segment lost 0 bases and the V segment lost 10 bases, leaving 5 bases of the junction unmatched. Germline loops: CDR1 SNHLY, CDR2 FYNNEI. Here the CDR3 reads CAITGLAGGSTDTQYF. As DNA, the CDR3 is TGTGCCATAACGGGACTAGCGGGAGGAAGCACAGATACGCAGTATTTT.

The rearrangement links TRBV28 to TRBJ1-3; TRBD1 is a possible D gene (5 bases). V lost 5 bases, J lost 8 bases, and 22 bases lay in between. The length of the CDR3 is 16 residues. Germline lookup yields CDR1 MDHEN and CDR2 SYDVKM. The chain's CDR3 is CASSPSPGRLGDTIYF. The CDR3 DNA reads TGTGCCAGCAGTCCATCCCCCGGACGGCTAGGGGACACCATATATTTT.

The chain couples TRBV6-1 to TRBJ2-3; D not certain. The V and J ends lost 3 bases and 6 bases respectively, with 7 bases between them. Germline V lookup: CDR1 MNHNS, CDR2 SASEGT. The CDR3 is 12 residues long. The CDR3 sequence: CASSEKEDTQYF. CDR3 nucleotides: TGTGCCAGCAGTGAGAAGGAGGATACGCAGTATTTT.